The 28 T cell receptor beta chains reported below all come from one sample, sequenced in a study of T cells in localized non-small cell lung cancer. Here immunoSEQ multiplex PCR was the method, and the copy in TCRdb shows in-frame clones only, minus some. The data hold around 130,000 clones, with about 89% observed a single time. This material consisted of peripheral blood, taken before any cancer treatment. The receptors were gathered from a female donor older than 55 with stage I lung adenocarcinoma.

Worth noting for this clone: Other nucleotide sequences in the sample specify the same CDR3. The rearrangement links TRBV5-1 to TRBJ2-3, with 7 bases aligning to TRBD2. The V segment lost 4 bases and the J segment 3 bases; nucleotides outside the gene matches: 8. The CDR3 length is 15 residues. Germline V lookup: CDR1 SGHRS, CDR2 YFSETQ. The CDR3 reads CASSLGLAGTDTQYF. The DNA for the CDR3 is TGCGCCAGCAGCCTCGGTTTAGCGGGTACAGATACGCAGTATTTT.

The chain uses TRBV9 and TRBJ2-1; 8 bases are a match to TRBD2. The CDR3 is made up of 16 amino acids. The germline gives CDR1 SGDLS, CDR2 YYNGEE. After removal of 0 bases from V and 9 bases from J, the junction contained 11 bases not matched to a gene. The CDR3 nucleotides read TGTGCCAGCAGCGTAGATTACGGGAGGGCCGCGGGTGAGCAGTTCTTC. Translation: CASSVDYGRAAGEQFF.

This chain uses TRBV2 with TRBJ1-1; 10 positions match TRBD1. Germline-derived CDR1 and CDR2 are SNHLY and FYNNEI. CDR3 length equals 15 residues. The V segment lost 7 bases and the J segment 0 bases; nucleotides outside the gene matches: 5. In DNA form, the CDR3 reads TGTGCCAGCATTCGGACAGGGGGGGTGAACACTGAAGCTTTCTTT. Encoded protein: CASIRTGGVNTEAFF.

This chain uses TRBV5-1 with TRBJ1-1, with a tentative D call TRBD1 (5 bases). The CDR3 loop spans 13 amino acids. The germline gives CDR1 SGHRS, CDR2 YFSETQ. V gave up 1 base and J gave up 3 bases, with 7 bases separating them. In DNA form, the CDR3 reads TGCGCCAGCAGCTTGTCACAGGACACTGAAGCTTTCTTT. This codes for CASSLSQDTEAFF.

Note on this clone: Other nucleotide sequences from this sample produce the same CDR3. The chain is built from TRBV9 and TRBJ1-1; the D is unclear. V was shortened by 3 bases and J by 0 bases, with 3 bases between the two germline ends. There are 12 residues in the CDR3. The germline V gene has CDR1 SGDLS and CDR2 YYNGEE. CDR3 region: CASSALNTEAFF. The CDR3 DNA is TGTGCCAGCAGCGCTTTGAACACTGAAGCTTTCTTT.

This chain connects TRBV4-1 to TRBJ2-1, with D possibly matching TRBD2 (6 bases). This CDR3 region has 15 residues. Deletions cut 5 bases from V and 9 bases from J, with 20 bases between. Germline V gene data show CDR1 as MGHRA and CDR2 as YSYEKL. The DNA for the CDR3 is TGCGCCAGCAGCTTTAGGCGGGAAGGGGTTTTTGAGCAGTTCTTC. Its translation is CASSFRREGVFEQFF.

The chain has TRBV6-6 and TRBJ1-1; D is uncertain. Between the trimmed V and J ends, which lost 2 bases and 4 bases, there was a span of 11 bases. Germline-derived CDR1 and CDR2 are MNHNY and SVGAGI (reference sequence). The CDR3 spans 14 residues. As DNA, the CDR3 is TGTGCCAGCAGTTACGGCAGCCCGGGCACTGAAGCTTTCTTT. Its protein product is CASSYGSPGTEAFF.

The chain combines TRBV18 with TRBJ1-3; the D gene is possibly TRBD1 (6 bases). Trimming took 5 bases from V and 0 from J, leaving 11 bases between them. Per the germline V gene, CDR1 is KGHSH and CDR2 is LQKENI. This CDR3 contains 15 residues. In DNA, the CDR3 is TGTGCCAGCTCAAAGGACAGAATCTCTGGAAACACCATATATTTT. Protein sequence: CASSKDRISGNTIYF.

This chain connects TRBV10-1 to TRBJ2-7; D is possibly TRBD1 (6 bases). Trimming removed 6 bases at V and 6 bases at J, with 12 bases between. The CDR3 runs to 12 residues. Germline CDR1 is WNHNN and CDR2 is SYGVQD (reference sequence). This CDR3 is CASSQGGGEQYF. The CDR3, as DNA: TGCGCCAGCAGCCAAGGGGGTGGCGAGCAGTACTTC.

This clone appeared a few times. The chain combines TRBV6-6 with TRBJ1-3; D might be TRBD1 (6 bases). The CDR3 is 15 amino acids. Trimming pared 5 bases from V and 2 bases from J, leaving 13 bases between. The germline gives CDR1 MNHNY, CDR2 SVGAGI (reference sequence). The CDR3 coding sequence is TGTGCCAGCAGTCTGACCGGGACAACTGGAAACACCATATATTTT. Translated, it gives CASSLTGTTGNTIYF.

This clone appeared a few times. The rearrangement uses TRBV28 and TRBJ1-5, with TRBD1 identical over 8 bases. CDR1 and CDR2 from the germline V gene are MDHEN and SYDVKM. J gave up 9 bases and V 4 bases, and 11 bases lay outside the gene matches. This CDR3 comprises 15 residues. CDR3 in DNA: TGTGCCAGCAGTTCCCCCGGGACAGGCCCTTCGCCCCAGCATTTT. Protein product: CASSSPGTGPSPQHF.

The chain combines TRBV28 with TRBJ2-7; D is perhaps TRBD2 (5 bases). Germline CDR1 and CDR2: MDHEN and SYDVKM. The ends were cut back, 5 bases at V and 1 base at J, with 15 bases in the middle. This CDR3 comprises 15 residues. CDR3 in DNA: TGTGCCAGCAGTGCCTTGAAAAGAGGGTCCTACGAGCAGTACTTC. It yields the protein CASSALKRGSYEQYF.

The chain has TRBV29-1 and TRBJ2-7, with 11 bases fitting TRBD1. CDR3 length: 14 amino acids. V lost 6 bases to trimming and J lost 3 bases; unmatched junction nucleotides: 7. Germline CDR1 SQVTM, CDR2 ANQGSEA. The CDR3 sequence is CSVAKGTGGYEQYF. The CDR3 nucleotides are TGCAGCGTCGCCAAGGGGACAGGGGGCTACGAGCAGTACTTC.

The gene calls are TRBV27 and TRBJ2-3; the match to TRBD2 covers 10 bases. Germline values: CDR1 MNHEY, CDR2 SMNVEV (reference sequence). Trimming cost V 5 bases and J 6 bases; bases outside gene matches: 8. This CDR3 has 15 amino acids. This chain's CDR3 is CASSRTSGGPDTQYF. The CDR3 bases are TGTGCCAGCAGTCGGACTAGCGGAGGCCCGGATACGCAGTATTTT.

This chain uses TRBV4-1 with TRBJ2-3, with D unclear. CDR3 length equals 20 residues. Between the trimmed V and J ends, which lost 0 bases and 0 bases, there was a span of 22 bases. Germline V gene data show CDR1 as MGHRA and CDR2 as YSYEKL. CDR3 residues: CASSQDPPHQTAPSTDTQYF. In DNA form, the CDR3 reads TGCGCCAGCAGCCAAGATCCCCCGCATCAAACCGCCCCTAGCACAGATACGCAGTATTTT.

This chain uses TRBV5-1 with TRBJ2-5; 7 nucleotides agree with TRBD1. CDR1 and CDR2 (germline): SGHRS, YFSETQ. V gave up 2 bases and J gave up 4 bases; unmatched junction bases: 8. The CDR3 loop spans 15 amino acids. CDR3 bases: TGCGCCAGCAGCTTCGGCCAGGGGGTCGGAGAGACCCAGTACTTC. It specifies CASSFGQGVGETQYF.

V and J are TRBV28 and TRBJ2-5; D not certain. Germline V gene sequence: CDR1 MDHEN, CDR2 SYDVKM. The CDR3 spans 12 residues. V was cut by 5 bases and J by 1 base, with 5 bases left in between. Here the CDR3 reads CASSTLQETQYF. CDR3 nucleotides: TGTGCCAGCAGTACGCTCCAAGAGACCCAGTACTTC.

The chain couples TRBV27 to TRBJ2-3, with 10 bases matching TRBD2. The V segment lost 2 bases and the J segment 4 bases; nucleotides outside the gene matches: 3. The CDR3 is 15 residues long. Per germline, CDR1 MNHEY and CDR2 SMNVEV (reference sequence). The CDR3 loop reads CASSLASGGPDTQYF. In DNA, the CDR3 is TGTGCCAGCAGTTTAGCTAGCGGGGGACCAGATACGCAGTATTTT.

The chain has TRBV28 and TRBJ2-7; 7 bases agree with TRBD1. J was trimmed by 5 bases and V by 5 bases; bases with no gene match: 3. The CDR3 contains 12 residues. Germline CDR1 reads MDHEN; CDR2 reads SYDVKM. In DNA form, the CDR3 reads TGTGCCAGCAGTCTGACAGGGCACGAGCAGTACTTC. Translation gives CASSLTGHEQYF.

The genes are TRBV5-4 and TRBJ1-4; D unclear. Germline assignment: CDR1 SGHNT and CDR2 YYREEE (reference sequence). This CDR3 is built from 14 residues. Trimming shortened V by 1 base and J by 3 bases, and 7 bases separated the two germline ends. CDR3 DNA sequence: TGTGCCAGCAGCTTGTGGACGGCTAATGAAAAACTGTTTTTT. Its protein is CASSLWTANEKLFF.

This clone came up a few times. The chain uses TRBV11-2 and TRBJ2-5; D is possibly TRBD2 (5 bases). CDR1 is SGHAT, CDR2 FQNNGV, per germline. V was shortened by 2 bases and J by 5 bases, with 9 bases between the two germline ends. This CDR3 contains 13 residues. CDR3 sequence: CASSLIRRETQYF. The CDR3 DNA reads TGTGCCAGCAGCTTAATTCGGAGGGAGACCCAGTACTTC.

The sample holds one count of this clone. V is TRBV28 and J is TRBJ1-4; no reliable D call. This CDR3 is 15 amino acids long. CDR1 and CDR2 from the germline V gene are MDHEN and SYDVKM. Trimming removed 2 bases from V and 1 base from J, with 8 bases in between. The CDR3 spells CASSLPVETNEKLFF. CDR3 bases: TGTGCCAGCAGTTTACCCGTCGAAACTAATGAAAAACTGTTTTTT.

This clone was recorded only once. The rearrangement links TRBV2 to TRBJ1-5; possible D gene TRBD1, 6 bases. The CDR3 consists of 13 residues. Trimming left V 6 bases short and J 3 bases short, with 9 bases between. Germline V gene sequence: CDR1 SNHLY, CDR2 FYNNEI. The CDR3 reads CASSRDNNQPQHF. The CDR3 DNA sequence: TGTGCCAGCAGCCGGGACAACAATCAGCCCCAGCATTTT.

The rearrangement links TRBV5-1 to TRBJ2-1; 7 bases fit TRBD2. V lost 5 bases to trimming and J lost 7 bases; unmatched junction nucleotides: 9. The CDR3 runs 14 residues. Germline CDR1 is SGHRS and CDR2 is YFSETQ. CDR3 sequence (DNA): TGCGCCAGCAGGAGAGGGAGGGGAGGAAATGAGCAGTTCTTC. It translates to CASRRGRGGNEQFF.

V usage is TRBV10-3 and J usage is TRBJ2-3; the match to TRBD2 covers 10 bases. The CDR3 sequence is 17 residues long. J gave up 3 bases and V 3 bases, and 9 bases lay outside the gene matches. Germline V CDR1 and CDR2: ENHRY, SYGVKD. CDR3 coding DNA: TGTGCCATCAGTGAAGTTTCTAGCGGGAGTTTTACAGATACGCAGTATTTT. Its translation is CAISEVSSGSFTDTQYF.

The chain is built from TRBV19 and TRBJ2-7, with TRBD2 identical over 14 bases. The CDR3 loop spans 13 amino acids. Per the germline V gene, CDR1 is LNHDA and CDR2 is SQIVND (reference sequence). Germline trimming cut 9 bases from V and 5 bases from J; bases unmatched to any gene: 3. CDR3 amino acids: CASEGLAGDEQYF. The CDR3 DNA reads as TGTGCCAGCGAGGGACTAGCGGGAGACGAGCAGTACTTC. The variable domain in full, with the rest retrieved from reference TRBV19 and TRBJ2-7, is DGGITQSPKYLFRKEGQNVTLSCEQNLNHDAMYWYRQDPGQGLRLIYYSQIVNDFQKGDIAEGYSVSREKKESFPLTVTSAQKNPTAFYLCASEGLAGDEQYFGPGTRLTVT.

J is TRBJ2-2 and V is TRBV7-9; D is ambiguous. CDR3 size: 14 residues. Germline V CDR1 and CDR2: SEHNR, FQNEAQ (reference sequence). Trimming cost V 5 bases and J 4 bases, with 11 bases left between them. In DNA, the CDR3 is TGTGCCAGCAGCACGAATATTGTCACCGGGGAGCTGTTTTTT. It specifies CASSTNIVTGELFF.

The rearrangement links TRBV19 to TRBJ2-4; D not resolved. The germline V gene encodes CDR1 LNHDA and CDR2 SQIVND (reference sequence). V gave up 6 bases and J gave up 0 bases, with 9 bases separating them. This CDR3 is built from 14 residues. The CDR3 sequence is CASRGLLAKNIQYF. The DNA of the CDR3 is TGTGCCAGTAGGGGGTTACTAGCCAAAAACATTCAGTACTTC. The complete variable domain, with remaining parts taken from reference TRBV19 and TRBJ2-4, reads DGGITQSPKYLFRKEGQNVTLSCEQNLNHDAMYWYRQDPGQGLRLIYYSQIVNDFQKGDIAEGYSVSREKKESFPLTVTSAQKNPTAFYLCASRGLLAKNIQYFGAGTRLSVL.